This TCR beta chain was identified in a study of CD8 T cells in Susac syndrome. Matched for age and sex, the controls were healthy donors. V was trimmed by 5 bases and J by 7 bases, leaving 15 bases between them. CDR1 LNHNV and CDR2 YYDKDF come from the germline V gene (reference sequence). The CDR3 is 14 amino acids. cDNA came from about 0.5 to 1 ug RNA primed by random hexamers. MiXCR was run by TCRdb on the immunoSEQ multiplex PCR reads, yielding one entry per CDR3 protein. Of 150,000 to 200,000 distinct CDR3 sequences in the sample, about 93% were seen once. Sequenced input: CD4+ T cells from PBMCs. This clonotype was obtained from a human donor in good health. J is TRBJ2-1 and V is TRBV15; no clear D. In DNA, the CDR3 is TGTGCCACCAGCGACCTTCTATTAGGGAATGAGCAGTTCTTC. Protein sequence: CATSDLLLGNEQFF.